This T cell receptor beta chain was captured in a study of T-cell reconstitution after alpha-beta-depleted transplantation in children. As it was prepared, the TCRbeta library received unique molecular identifiers. TCRdb reanalysed the PCR reads using MiXCR and keeps one entry per CDR3 protein. The sample lists 300,000 to 400,000 distinct CDR3 sequences, roughly 14% occurring once. The V end was cut by 0 bases, the J end by 7 bases, with 9 bases between. The length of the CDR3 is 12 residues. Germline values: CDR1 SQVTM, CDR2 ANQGSEA. This clonotype was seen a few times. The sequence was obtained from a human donor who donated a stem cell graft to a child with Fanconi anemia. The chain couples TRBV29-1 to TRBJ1-2; D uncertain. The sequenced sample was PBMCs, obtained from the stem cell graft. The chain's CDR3 is CSVEDRQGGYTF. The CDR3 DNA reads TGCAGCGTTGAAGACCGTCAAGGTGGCTACACCTTC. Drawing the rest from reference TRBV29-1 and TRBJ1-2, the complete variable domain is SAVISQKPSRDICQRGTSLTIQCQVDSQVTMMFWYRQQPGQSLTLIATANQGSEATYESGFVIDKFPISRPNLTFSTLTVSNMSPEDSSIYLCSVEDRQGGYTFGSGTRLTVV.